Below are 12 T cell receptor beta chains sequenced from a single sample in a study of T cells in localized non-small cell lung cancer. Clones were sequenced by immunoSEQ multiplex PCR, and TCRdb holds only the in-frame ones, with some missing. Of 41,000 or so clones listed, about 85% are singletons. The input for sequencing was peripheral blood, taken before any cancer treatment. The source is a woman aged 18-55 years with stage III lung adenocarcinoma.

This clone was counted a few times. This sequence joins TRBV5-1 and TRBJ1-6; possibly TRBD1 for D (6 bases). Germline CDR1 and CDR2: SGHRS and YFSETQ. The germline V and J ends were trimmed by 0 bases and 9 bases, with 13 bases remaining between them. The CDR3 is 15 amino acids. The CDR3 DNA reads as TGCGCCAGCAGCTTGGACCGACAGGTCGGTTCACCCCTCCACTTT. Its translation: CASSLDRQVGSPLHF. The variable domain in full, with the rest retrieved from reference TRBV5-1 and TRBJ1-6, is KAGVTQTPRYLIKTRGQQVTLSCSPISGHRSVSWYQQTPGQGLQFLFEYFSETQRNKGNFPGRFSGRQFSNSRSEMNVSTLELGDSALYLCASSLDRQVGSPLHFGNGTRLTVT.

V and J are TRBV7-2 and TRBJ1-6; TRBD1 might be the D (5 bases). Germline-derived CDR1 and CDR2 are SGHTA and FQGNSA. V dropped 3 bases and J dropped 7 bases, with 13 bases sitting between them. CDR3 length: 15 residues. The CDR3 nucleotides are TGTGCCAGCAGCTTTGGGGGAGCGAGCAATTCACCCCTCCACTTT. It translates to CASSFGGASNSPLHF. The full variable domain, in which reference TRBV7-2 and TRBJ1-6 provide the parts outside the CDR3, is GAGVSQSPSNKVTEKGKDVELRCDPISGHTALYWYRQSLGQGLEFLIYFQGNSAPDKSGLPSDRFSAERTGGSVSTLTIQRTQQEDSAVYLCASSFGGASNSPLHFGNGTRLTVT.

This chain connects TRBV6-1 to TRBJ2-7; D perhaps matches TRBD1 (5 bases). CDR3 length: 13 amino acids. V was trimmed by 2 bases and J by 3 bases, leaving 8 bases between them. The V gene's germline CDR1 is MNHNS and CDR2 SASEGT. DNA of the CDR3: TGTGCCAGCAGTGAACGGCAGGGCTACGAGCAGTACTTC. This sequence encodes CASSERQGYEQYF.

The chain carries TRBV7-9 and TRBJ1-4, with D unclear. The CDR3 totals 17 residues. Trimming cost V 2 bases and J 0 bases, with 13 bases left between them. Germline V gene lookup returns CDR1 SEHNR and CDR2 FQNEAQ (reference sequence). The CDR3: CASSLYGRAATNEKLFF. CDR3 nucleotides: TGTGCCAGCAGCTTATACGGAAGGGCTGCAACTAATGAAAAACTGTTTTTT.

The chain joins TRBV5-4 to TRBJ1-2; 9 bases are shared with TRBD1. Germline loops: CDR1 SGHNT, CDR2 YYREEE (reference sequence). The CDR3 runs 15 residues. J was trimmed by 3 bases and V by 0 bases; bases with no gene match: 3. The CDR3, as DNA: TGTGCCAGCAGCTTGGGACAGGGGGTATACTATGGCTACACCTTC. This gives the protein CASSLGQGVYYGYTF.

The chain combines TRBV27 with TRBJ2-2; D perhaps matches TRBD2 (6 bases). Germline V CDR1 and CDR2: MNHEY, SMNVEV (reference sequence). Trimming stripped 3 bases from V and 5 bases from J, with 10 bases between. The CDR3 covers 14 residues. The CDR3 region is CASSLEGTTGELFF. The DNA for the CDR3 is TGTGCCAGCAGTTTGGAGGGTACGACCGGGGAGCTGTTTTTT.

The chain links TRBV7-2 to TRBJ2-3; the D gene is possibly TRBD1 (5 bases). Germline V gene lookup returns CDR1 SGHTA and CDR2 FQGNSA. This CDR3 comprises 15 residues. The V end lost 2 bases, the J end lost 2 bases, and 11 bases lay between the germline ends. As DNA, the CDR3 is TGTGCCAGCAGCTTAAATGCAGGGATCACAGATACGCAGTATTTT. Translation: CASSLNAGITDTQYF.

This clone has just one count. The V and J genes are TRBV5-6 and TRBJ1-2; tentative D call: TRBD1 (5 bases). The CDR3 is made up of 14 amino acids. V gave up 5 bases and J gave up 4 bases, with 15 bases separating them. CDR1 and CDR2 from the germline V gene are SGHDT and YYEEEE. Here the CDR3 DNA reads TGTGCCAGCAGATATCGGACGGGGACCTATGGCTACACCTTC. This encodes CASRYRTGTYGYTF.

J is TRBJ1-3 and V is TRBV11-2; D is unresolved. This CDR3 spans 12 amino acids. The germline V gene has CDR1 SGHAT and CDR2 FQNNGV. Trimming removed 3 bases from V and 4 bases from J, with 4 bases in between. The CDR3 region has the DNA TGTGCCAGCAGCTTCGGAGGAAACACCATATATTTT. Its protein is CASSFGGNTIYF.

This clone was detected a few times. This chain joins TRBV21-1 and TRBJ1-1; the table's D call of TRBD1 was not tested on the DNA. TRBV21-1 counts as a pseudogene. The CDR3 spans 14 residues. CDR3 coding DNA: TGTGCCAGCAGCCGGACAGGGCTGAAAACTGAAGCTTTCTTT. It is translated as CASSRTGLKTEAFF.

This chain joins TRBV5-1 and TRBJ2-5; 10 nucleotides agree with TRBD1. This CDR3 is 15 amino acids long. Germline V gene data show CDR1 as SGHRS and CDR2 as YFSETQ. V trimming: 4 bases; J trimming: 4 bases; junction bases outside the gene matches: 7. In DNA, the CDR3 is TGCGCCAGCAGCGTAGGGACAGGGGACGGAGAGACCCAGTACTTC. Translating it yields CASSVGTGDGETQYF. Drawing the rest from reference TRBV5-1 and TRBJ2-5, the complete variable domain is KAGVTQTPRYLIKTRGQQVTLSCSPISGHRSVSWYQQTPGQGLQFLFEYFSETQRNKGNFPGRFSGRQFSNSRSEMNVSTLELGDSALYLCASSVGTGDGETQYFGPGTRLLVL.

This rearrangement joins TRBV6-5 to TRBJ1-2; D remains ambiguous. CDR3 length: 13 amino acids. Trimming took 6 bases from V and 1 from J, leaving 9 bases between them. Germline lookup yields CDR1 MNHEY and CDR2 SVGAGI. CDR3 sequence: CASRSPFNYGYTF. The CDR3 DNA follows: TGTGCCAGCAGGTCACCCTTTAACTATGGCTACACCTTC.